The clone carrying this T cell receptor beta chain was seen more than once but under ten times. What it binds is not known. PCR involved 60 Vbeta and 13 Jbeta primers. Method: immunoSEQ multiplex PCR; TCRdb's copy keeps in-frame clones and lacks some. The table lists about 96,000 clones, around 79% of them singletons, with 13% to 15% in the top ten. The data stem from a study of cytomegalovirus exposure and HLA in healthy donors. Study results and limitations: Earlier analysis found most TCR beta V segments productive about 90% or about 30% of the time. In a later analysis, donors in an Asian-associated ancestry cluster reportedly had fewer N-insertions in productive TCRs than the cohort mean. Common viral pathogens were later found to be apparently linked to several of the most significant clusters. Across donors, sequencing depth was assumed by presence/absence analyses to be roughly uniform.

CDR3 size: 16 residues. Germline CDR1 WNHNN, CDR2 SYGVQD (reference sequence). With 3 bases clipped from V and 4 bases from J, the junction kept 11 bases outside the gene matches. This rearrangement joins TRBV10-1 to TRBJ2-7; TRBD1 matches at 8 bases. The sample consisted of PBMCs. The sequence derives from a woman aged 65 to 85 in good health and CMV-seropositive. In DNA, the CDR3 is TGCGCCAGCAGTGACCCTCAAGGACAGGGAGGTTACGAGCAGTACTTC. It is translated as CASSDPQGQGGYEQYF.